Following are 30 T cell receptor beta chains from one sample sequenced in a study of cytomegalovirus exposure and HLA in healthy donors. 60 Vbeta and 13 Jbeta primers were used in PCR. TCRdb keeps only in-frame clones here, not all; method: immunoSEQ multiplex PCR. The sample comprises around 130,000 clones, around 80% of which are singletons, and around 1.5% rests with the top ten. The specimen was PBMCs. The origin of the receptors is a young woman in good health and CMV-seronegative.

As DNA, the CDR3 is TGCGCCAGCACCCCTTTCCGGGACAGGGACTCCTACGAGCAGTACTTC. This codes for CASTPFRDRDSYEQYF. The J gene is TRBJ2-7, the V gene TRBV5-1; TRBD1 aligns across 9 bases. With V trimmed by 6 bases and J by 0 bases, 10 bases remained unmatched. The CDR3 sequence is 16 residues long. Germline CDR1 is SGHRS and CDR2 is YFSETQ.

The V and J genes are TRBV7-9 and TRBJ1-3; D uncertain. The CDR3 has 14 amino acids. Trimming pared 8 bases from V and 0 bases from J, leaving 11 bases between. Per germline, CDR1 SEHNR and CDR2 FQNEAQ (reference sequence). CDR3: CASGGRDSGNTIYF. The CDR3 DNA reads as TGTGCCAGCGGCGGTCGAGACTCTGGAAACACCATATATTTT.

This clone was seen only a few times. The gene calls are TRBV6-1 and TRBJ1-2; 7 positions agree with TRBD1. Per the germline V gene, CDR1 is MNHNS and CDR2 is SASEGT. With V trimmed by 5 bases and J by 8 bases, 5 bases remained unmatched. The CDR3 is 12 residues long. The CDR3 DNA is TGTGCCAGCAGTCCCGACAGGGTAGGCTACACCTTC. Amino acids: CASSPDRVGYTF.

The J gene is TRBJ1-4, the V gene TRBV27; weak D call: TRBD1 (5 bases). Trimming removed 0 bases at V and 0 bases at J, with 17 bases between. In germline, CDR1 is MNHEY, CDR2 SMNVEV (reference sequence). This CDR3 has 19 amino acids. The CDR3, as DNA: TGTGCCAGCAGTTTATCGGGACTAACGATCGGTGCAACTAATGAAAAACTGTTTTTT. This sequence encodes CASSLSGLTIGATNEKLFF.

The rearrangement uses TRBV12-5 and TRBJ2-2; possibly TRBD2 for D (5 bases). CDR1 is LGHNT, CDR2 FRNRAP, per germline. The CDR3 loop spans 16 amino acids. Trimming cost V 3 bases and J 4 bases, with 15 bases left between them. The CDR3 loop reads CASGFLRRVITGELFF. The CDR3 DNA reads TGTGCTAGTGGTTTCCTTCGGCGGGTGATCACCGGGGAGCTGTTTTTT.

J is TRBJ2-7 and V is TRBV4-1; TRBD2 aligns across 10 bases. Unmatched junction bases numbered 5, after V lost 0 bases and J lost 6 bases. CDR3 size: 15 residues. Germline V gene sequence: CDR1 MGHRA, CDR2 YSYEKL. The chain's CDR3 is CASSQEALAGREQYF. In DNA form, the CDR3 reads TGCGCCAGCAGCCAAGAGGCACTAGCGGGGCGCGAGCAGTACTTC.

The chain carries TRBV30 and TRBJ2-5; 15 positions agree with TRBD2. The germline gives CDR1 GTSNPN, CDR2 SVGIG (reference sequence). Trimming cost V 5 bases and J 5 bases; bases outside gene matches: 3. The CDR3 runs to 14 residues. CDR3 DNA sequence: TGTGCCTGGGGACTAGCGGGAGGGCTGGAGACCCAGTACTTC. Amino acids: CAWGLAGGLETQYF.

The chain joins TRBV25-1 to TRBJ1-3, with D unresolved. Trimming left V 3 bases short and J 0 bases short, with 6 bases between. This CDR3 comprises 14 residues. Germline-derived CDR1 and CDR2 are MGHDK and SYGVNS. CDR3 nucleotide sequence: TGTGCCAGCAGTGATATAGCCTCTGGAAACACCATATATTTT. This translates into CASSDIASGNTIYF.

The CDR3 loop reads CAAISGVLVMAGELFF. The CDR3 nucleotides read TGTGCCGCCATTTCGGGGGTACTAGTAATGGCCGGGGAGCTGTTTTTT. This chain connects TRBV30 to TRBJ2-2; possible D gene TRBD2, 6 bases. Germline V gene sequence: CDR1 GTSNPN, CDR2 SVGIG (reference sequence). Deletions cut 8 bases from V and 6 bases from J, with 25 bases between. This CDR3 is 16 amino acids long.

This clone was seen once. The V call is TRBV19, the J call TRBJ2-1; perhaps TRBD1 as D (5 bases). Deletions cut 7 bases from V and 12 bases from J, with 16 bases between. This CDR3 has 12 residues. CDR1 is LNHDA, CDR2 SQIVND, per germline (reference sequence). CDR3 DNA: TGTGCCAGTACCCAGGGATCGCAAGGGCAGTTCTTC. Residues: CASTQGSQGQFF.

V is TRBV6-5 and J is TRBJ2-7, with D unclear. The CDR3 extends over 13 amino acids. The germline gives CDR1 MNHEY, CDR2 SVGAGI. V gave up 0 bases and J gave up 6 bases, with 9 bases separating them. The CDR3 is CASSYSVAAEQYF. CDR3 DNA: TGTGCCAGCAGTTACTCGGTGGCTGCCGAGCAGTACTTC.

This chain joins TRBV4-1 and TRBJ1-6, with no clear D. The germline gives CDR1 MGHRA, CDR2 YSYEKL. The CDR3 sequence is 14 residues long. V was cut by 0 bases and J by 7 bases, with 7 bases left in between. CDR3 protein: CASSQEAGNSPLHF. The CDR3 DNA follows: TGCGCCAGCAGCCAAGAAGCGGGGAATTCACCCCTCCACTTT.

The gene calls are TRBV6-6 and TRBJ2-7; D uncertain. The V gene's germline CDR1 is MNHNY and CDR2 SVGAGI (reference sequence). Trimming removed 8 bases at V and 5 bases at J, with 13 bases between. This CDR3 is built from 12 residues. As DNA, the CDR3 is TGTGCCAGCTCCCCGAAGAGGAACGAGCAGTACTTC. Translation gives CASSPKRNEQYF.

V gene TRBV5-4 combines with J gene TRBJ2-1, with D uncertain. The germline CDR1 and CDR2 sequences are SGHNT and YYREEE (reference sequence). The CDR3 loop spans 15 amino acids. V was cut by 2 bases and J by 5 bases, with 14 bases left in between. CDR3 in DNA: TGTGCCAGCAGCTTCGATGGTCGAGAAAACAATGAGCAGTTCTTC. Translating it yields CASSFDGRENNEQFF.

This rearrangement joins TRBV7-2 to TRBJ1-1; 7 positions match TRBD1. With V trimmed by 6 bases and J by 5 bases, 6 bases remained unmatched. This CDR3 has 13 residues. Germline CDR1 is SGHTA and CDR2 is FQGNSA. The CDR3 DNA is TGTGCCAGCAGGGGACAGCCGTGGACTGAAGCTTTCTTT. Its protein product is CASRGQPWTEAFF.

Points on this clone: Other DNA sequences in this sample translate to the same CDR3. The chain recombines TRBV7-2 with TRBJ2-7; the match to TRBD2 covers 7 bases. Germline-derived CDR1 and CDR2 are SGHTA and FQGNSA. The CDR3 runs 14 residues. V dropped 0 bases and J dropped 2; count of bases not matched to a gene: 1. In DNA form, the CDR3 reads TGTGCCAGCAGCTTAGCGGGAGGGACCTACGAGCAGTACTTC. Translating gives CASSLAGGTYEQYF.

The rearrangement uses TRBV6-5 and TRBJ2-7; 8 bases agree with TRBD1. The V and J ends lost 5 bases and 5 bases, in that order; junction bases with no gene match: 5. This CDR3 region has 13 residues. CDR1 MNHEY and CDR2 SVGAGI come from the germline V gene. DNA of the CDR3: TGTGCCAGCAGTCCGGACAGGGACAACGAGCAGTACTTC. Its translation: CASSPDRDNEQYF.

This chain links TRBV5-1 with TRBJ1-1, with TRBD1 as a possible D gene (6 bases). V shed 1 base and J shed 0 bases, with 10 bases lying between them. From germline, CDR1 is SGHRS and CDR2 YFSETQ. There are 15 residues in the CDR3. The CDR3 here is CASSLSGQMNTEAFF. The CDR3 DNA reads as TGCGCCAGCAGCTTGTCAGGACAGATGAACACTGAAGCTTTCTTT.

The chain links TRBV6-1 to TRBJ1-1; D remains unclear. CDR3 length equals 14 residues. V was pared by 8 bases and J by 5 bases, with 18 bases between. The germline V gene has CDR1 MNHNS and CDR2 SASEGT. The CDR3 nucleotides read TGTGCCAGCCGTGCGAAACTGATCGGTACTGAAGCTTTCTTT. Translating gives CASRAKLIGTEAFF.

CDR3 DNA: TGTGCCAGCAGTGAAAATGGCAACAACCAGCCCCAGCATTTT. It is translated as CASSENGNNQPQHF. The V gene is TRBV6-5, the J gene TRBJ1-5, with no clear D. Germline CDR1 reads MNHEY; CDR2 reads SVGAGI. V was trimmed by 5 bases and J by 7 bases, leaving 15 bases between them. The CDR3 is 14 amino acids.

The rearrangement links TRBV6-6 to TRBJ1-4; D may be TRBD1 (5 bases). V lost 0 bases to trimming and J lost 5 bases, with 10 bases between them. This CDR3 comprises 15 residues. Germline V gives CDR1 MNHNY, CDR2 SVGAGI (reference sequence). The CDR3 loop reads CASSYSGGLNEKLFF. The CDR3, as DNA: TGTGCCAGCAGTTACTCCGGGGGTCTAAATGAAAAACTGTTTTTT.

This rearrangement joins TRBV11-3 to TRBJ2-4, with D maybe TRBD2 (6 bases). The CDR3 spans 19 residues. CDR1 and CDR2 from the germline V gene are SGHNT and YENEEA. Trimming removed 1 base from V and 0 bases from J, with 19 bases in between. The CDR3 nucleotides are TGTGCCAGCAGCTTAGGCGGGGCGCGTGCTTTTCTAGCCAAAAACATTCAGTACTTC. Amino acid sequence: CASSLGGARAFLAKNIQYF.

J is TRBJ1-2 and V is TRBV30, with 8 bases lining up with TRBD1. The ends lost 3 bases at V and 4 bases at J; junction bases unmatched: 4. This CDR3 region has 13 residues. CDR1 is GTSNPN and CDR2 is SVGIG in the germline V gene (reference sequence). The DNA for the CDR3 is TGTGCCTGGAGGATAACAGGGGGCTATGGCTACACCTTC. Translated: CAWRITGGYGYTF. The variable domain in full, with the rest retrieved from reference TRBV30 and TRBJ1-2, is SQTIHQWPATLVQPVGSPLSLECTVEGTSNPNLYWYRQAAGRGLQLLFYSVGIGQISSEVPQNLSASRPQDRQFILSSKKLLLSDSGFYLCAWRITGGYGYTFGSGTRLTVV.

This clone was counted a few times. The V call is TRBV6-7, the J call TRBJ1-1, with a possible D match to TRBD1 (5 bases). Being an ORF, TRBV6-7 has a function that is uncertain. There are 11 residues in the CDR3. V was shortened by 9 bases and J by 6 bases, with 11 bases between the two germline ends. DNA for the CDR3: TGTGCCAGTACGGACAACGCTGAAGCTTTCTTT. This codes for CASTDNAEAFF.

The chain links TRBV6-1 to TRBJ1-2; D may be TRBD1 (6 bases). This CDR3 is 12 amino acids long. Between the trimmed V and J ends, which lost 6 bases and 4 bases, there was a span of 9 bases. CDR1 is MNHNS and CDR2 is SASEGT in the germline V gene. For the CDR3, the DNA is TGTGCCAGCAGGGGACATTCCTATGGCTACACCTTC. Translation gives CASRGHSYGYTF.

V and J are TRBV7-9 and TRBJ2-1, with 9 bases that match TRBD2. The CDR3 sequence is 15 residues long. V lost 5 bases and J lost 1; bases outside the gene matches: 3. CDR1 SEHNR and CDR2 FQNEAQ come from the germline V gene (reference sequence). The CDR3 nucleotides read TGTGCCAGCAGCCAAGCGGGAGGTTCCTACAATGAGCAGTTCTTC. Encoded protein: CASSQAGGSYNEQFF.

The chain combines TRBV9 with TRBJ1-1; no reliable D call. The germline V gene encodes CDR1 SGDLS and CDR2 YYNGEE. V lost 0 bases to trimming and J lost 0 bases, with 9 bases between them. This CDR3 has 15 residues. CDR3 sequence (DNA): TGTGCCAGCAGCGTAGTTGTAGAAGTGAACACTGAAGCTTTCTTT. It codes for CASSVVVEVNTEAFF.

CDR3 nucleotides: TGTGCCAGCAGCGTAAGCGGGACCCAAGAGACCCAGTACTTC. Its protein product is CASSVSGTQETQYF. This chain joins TRBV7-8 and TRBJ2-5; TRBD2 agrees at 7 bases. CDR3 length equals 14 residues. Trimming took 5 bases from V and 1 from J; bases not matched to a gene: 4. Looked up from germline, CDR1 is SGHVS and CDR2 is FQNEAQ. The whole variable domain, remainder taken from reference TRBV7-8 and TRBJ2-5, is GAGVSQSPRYKVAKRGQDVALRCDPISGHVSLFWYQQALGQGPEFLTYFQNEAQLDKSGLPSDRFFAERPEGSVSTLKIQRTQQEDSAVYLCASSVSGTQETQYFGPGTRLLVL.

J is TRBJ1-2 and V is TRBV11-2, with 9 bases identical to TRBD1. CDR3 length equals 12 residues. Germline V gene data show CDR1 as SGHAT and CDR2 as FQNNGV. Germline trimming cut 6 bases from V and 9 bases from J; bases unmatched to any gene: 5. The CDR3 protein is CASSRTGESYTF. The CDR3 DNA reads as TGTGCCAGCAGTCGGACAGGGGAGAGCTACACCTTC. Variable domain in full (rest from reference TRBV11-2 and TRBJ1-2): EAGVAQSPRYKIIEKRQSVAFWCNPISGHATLYWYQQILGQGPKLLIQFQNNGVVDDSQLPKDRFSAERLKGVDSTLKIQPAKLEDSAVYLCASSRTGESYTFGSGTRLTVV.

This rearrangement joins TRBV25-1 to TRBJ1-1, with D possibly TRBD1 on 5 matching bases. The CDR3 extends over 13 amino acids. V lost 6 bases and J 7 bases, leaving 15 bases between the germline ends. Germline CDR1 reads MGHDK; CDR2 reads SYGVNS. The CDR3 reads CASSRAGRDEAFF. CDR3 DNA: TGTGCCAGCAGCCGGGCAGGGAGGGATGAAGCTTTCTTT.